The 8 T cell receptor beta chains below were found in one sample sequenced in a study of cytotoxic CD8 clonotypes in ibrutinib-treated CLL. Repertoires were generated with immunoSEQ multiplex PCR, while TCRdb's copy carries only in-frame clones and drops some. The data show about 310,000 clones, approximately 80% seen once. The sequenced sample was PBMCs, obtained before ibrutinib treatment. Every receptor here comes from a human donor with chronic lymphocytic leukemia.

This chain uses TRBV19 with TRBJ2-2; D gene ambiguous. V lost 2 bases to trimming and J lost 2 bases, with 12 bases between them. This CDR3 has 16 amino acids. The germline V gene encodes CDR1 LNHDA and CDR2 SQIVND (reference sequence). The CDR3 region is CASSIRAGGNTGELFF. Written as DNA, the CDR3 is TGTGCCAGTAGTATACGAGCAGGTGGCAACACCGGGGAGCTGTTTTTT.

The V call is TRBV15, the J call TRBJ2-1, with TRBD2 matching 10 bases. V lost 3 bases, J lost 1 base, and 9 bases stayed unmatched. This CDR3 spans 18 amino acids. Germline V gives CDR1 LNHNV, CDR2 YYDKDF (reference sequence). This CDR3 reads CATSRTGTSVISYNEQFF. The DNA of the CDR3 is TGTGCCACCAGCAGGACAGGGACTAGCGTGATTTCCTACAATGAGCAGTTCTTC.

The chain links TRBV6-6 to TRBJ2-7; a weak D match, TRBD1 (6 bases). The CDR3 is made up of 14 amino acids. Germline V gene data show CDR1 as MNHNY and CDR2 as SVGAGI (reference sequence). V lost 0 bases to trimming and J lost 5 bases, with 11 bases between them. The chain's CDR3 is CASSYSGRGHEQYF. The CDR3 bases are TGTGCCAGCAGTTACTCGGGCAGGGGCCACGAGCAGTACTTC.

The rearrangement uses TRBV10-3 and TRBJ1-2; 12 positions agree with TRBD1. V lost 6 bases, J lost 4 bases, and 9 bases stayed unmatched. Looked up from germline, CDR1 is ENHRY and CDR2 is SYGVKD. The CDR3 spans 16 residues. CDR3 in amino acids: CAIRPGTGGDAYGYTF. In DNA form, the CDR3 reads TGTGCCATCAGGCCCGGGACAGGGGGCGACGCCTATGGCTACACCTTC.

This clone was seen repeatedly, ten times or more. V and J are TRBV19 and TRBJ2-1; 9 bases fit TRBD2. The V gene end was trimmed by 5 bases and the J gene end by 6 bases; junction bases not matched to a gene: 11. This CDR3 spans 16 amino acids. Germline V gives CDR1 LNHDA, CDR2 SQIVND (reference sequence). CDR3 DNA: TGTGCCAGTAGTGTATATAGCGGGAGCCAAGCCAATGAGCAGTTCTTC. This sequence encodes CASSVYSGSQANEQFF.

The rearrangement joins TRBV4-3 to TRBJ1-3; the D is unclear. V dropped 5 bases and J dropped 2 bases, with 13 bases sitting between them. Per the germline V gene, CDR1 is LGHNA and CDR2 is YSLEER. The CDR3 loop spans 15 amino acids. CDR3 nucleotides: TGCGCCAGCAGCTCCCCGGGGAACACTGGAAACACCATATATTTT. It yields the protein CASSSPGNTGNTIYF.

The CDR3 region is CASSSTGTFLATNEKLFF. The CDR3 coding sequence is TGTGCCAGCAGCTCTACAGGGACGTTTCTGGCAACTAATGAAAAACTGTTTTTT. This chain joins TRBV11-2 and TRBJ1-4, with D perhaps TRBD1 (6 bases). The germline V gene encodes CDR1 SGHAT and CDR2 FQNNGV. The CDR3 consists of 18 residues. V was pared by 4 bases and J by 0 bases, with 18 bases between.

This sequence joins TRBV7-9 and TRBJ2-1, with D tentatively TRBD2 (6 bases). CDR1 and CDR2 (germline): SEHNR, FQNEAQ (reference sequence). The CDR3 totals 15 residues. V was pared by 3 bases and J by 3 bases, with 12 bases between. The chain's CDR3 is CASSFPGLHYNEQFF. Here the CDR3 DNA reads TGTGCCAGCAGCTTTCCGGGACTCCACTACAATGAGCAGTTCTTC.